The present TCR beta chain was sequenced within a study of OX40 agonist ivuxolimab in advanced cancers. Looking at the study overall: Ivuxolimab was an agonistic, fully human IgG2 monoclonal antibody directed against OX40 (CD134), a costimulatory receptor. The purpose of peripheral TCRbeta sequencing was to test whether ivuxolimab changed TCR sequence diversity and led to clonal T-cell expansion. The paper reports the monotherapy dose-escalation portion (N ≈ 50 patients) of the phase I ivuxolimab trial. Partial responses occurred in three dose-escalation patients: two with cutaneous melanoma and one with hepatocellular carcinoma. Prior anti-PD-1, anti-PD-L1 or anti-CTLA-4 therapy was permitted, and 30% to 45% of dose-escalation patients had received checkpoint inhibitors. Of the approximately 50 dose-escalation patients, hepatocellular carcinoma was present in about 20, melanoma in around 15, renal cell carcinoma in 9 and head and neck cancer in 9. In the dose-escalation cohort, 75% to 85% of patients were male, and the mean age was roughly 60 years with a range of roughly 23 to 79. Intravenous ivuxolimab was administered to patients every 2 weeks at six dose levels: 0.01, 0.1, 0.3, 1.5, 3 and 10 mg/kg. Findings and caveats that apply to the study as a whole: Antigen specificity was not determined for the clonally expanded peripheral T cells. After ivuxolimab, CD8+ T cells had more expanded clones than CD4+ T cells on average. Clonal expansion of both CD4+ and CD8+ blood T cells was observed from baseline to week 6 at doses 0.1 to 3.0 mg/kg. Low levels of normalized T-cell clonal expansion were also seen in some patients who did not respond. In the 0.1-3.0 mg/kg groups, partial responders had among the lowest normalized peripheral clonal expansion, particularly in CD8+ T cells.

Patients with a history of autoimmune disease or receiving systemic immunosuppression were excluded from the trial. Peripheral blood for TCR sequencing was collected from all dose cohorts at baseline, on cycle 4 day 1, and on cycle 7 day 1. The samples were taken from a phase I, first-in-human, multicenter, open-label dose-escalation trial of ivuxolimab. Adults with locally advanced or metastatic melanoma, renal cell, hepatocellular, or head and neck squamous cell carcinoma were enrolled in the trial. CD4+ and CD8+ T cells were sorted separately from peripheral blood before TCR sequencing. Genomic DNA was isolated from the sorted cells so that the TCRbeta CDR3 region could be sequenced. The immunoSEQ Assay was used to sequence the TCRbeta CDR3 regions. TCRdb mirrors the immuneACCESS table, restricted to in-frame sequences. Some clones are absent from its copies; in checked studies, under half trace to an unresolved V gene, and the reason for the others is unknown. The sample table holds 100,000 to 130,000 clones, of which roughly 90% were seen once. Roughly 1.1% of the sample is held by the ten biggest clonotypes.

Measured from the cysteine to the phenylalanine, the CDR3 is 13 residues long. Only CDR3 DNA remains: 39 bases, in frame from the first base. Via the germline V gene, CDR1 is MDHEN and CDR2 SYDVKM. Trimming at the junction amounts to 9 bases on V and 2 bases on J, and the germline ends lie 12 bases apart. With regard to this clone: Its antigen is not yet known. No base quality values were provided; no much bigger clone lies one nucleotide off.

The chain uses TRBV28 and TRBJ2-3, with the D gene too uncertain to name. This clonotype was sampled from an adult with an advanced solid tumor such as melanoma, head and neck, liver or kidney cancer. The sequences come from CD4+ or CD8+ T cells sorted from blood, collected in a trial of the OX40 agonist ivuxolimab. At the DNA level, the sequence is TGTGCCAGTGATGAAAGGACCACAGATACGCAGTATTTT. Its product reads: CASDERTTDTQYF.